The rows below give T cell receptor beta chains drawn from one sample of a study of T cells after yellow fever vaccination. MiXCR, run by TCRdb on the 5' RACE reads, gives a single entry per CDR3 protein. The sample shows a few hundred thousand distinct CDR3 sequences, 6.5% to 8.5% of them seen only once. Sequenced here: CD4+ T cells sorted from PBMCs, sampled 15 days after the yellow fever booster vaccination. The receptors derive from a man younger than 45 who received the YFV17D yellow fever vaccine. CDR3s include the opening cysteine and the closing phenylalanine or tryptophan. Each record gives: D gene, V gene, J gene, clone size, CDR3 DNA, CDR3 protein. D genes are given only for firm matches. Clone sizes are given selectively: once, few, many, or a class where the clone is expanded.

D: TRBD2
V: TRBV7-8
J: TRBJ2-5
size: many
DNA: TGTGCCAGCAGCTCCCCTAGCGGGTGGAGGGAGACCCAGTACTTC
CDR3: CASSSPSGWRETQYF

D: .
V: TRBV7-8
J: TRBJ2-3
size: few
DNA: TGTGCCAGCAGCTTAGAGGTGGGGGGCTGGGGCACAGATACGCAGTATTTT
CDR3: CASSLEVGGWGTDTQYF

D: TRBD2
V: TRBV11-2
J: TRBJ2-1
size: many
DNA: TGTGCCAGCAGCTTAGTCCTAATCTCTAGCGGGAAGTTCAATGAGCAGTTCTTC
CDR3: CASSLVLISSGKFNEQFF

D: TRBD1
V: TRBV7-3
J: TRBJ2-1
size: few
DNA: TGTGCCAGCAGCTTGGGGACAGGGCATTACAATGAGCAGTTCTTC
CDR3: CASSLGTGHYNEQFF

D: TRBD2
V: TRBV7-2
J: TRBJ2-7
size: .
DNA: TGTGCCAGCAGCTTAGGGGGAGGGCCGAGCGAGCAGTACTTC
CDR3: CASSLGGGPSEQYF

D: TRBD1
V: TRBV20-1
J: TRBJ1-2
size: few
DNA: TGCAGTGCTAGAATGACAGGGGCTAACTATGGCTACACCTTC
CDR3: CSARMTGANYGYTF

D: .
V: TRBV25-1
J: TRBJ2-7
size: .
DNA: TGTGCCAGCAGTGCGACAGTGGGTGTCGAGCAGTACTTC
CDR3: CASSATVGVEQYF

D: .
V: TRBV5-1
J: TRBJ2-1
size: .
DNA: TGCGCCAGCAGCTTGGTTGAAAGCTCCTACAATGAGCAGTTCTTC
CDR3: CASSLVESSYNEQFF

D: .
V: TRBV29-1
J: TRBJ2-3
size: many
DNA: TGCAGCGTTGAGGACGGCACAGATACGCAGTATTTT
CDR3: CSVEDGTDTQYF

D: TRBD2
V: TRBV11-2
J: TRBJ2-3
size: few
DNA: TGTGCCAGCAGCGACTTAGCGGGAGACCGCGATACGCAGTATTTT
CDR3: CASSDLAGDRDTQYF

D: .
V: TRBV21-1
J: TRBJ2-1
size: many
DNA: TGTGCCAGCAGCGCCGGGACTAGCGGGAGCTCCTACAATGAGCAGTTCTTC
CDR3: CASSAGTSGSSYNEQFF

D: .
V: TRBV4-3
J: TRBJ2-6
size: few
DNA: TGCGCCAGCAGCCATTTCAGGGGCTTCTCTGGGGCCAACGTCCTGACTTTC
CDR3: CASSHFRGFSGANVLTF

D: .
V: TRBV7-2
J: TRBJ2-7
size: many
DNA: TGTGCCAGCAGCTCAAAGTACGAGCAGTACTTC
CDR3: CASSSKYEQYF

D: .
V: TRBV20-1
J: TRBJ2-3
size: .
DNA: TGCAGTGCCCTGGGACTTGAATTCGTAGGGAGAGCAGATACGCAGTATTTT
CDR3: CSALGLEFVGRADTQYF

D: .
V: TRBV20-1
J: TRBJ1-2
size: .
DNA: TGCAGTACCCGGTGGGGGTCAAACTATGGCTACACCTTC
CDR3: CSTRWGSNYGYTF

D: TRBD1
V: TRBV6-5
J: TRBJ1-5
size: few
DNA: TGTGCCAGCAGTTACACGACAGGGGGCAATCAGCCCCAGCATTTT
CDR3: CASSYTTGGNQPQHF

D: .
V: TRBV7-2
J: TRBJ1-3
size: .
DNA: TGTGCCAGCAGCTTAGCCGGAAACACCATATATTTT
CDR3: CASSLAGNTIYF

D: TRBD2
V: TRBV7-2
J: TRBJ2-4
size: few
DNA: TGTGCCAGCAGCTTTAGCGGGAGGGCCGGGCGGAACATTCAGTACTTC
CDR3: CASSFSGRAGRNIQYF

D: .
V: TRBV29-1
J: TRBJ2-6
size: few
DNA: TGCAGCGTTCCCAGGGAAAGGAGCTCTGGGGCCAACGTCCTGACTTTC
CDR3: CSVPRERSSGANVLTF

D: .
V: TRBV5-1
J: TRBJ2-6
size: few
DNA: TGCGCCAGCAGCTTGGGCGCCTCTGGGGCCAACGTCCTGACTTTC
CDR3: CASSLGASGANVLTF

D: .
V: TRBV24-1
J: TRBJ2-3
size: few
DNA: TGTGCCACCAGTGATCCCGCCGGGCAGGCAGATACGCAGTATTTT
CDR3: CATSDPAGQADTQYF

D: .
V: TRBV30
J: TRBJ1-1
size: .
DNA: TGTGCCTTCCAAGGACAACCCTTGAACACTGAAGCTTTCTTT
CDR3: CAFQGQPLNTEAFF

D: .
V: TRBV7-2
J: TRBJ2-1
size: many
DNA: TGTGCCAGCAGCTTAGAACGGGACCATGAGCAGTTCTTC
CDR3: CASSLERDHEQFF

D: TRBD2
V: TRBV24-1
J: TRBJ2-1
size: few
DNA: TGTGCCACCAGTGTCCCGACTAGCGGGGGTCCATATGGGCAGTTCTTC
CDR3: CATSVPTSGGPYGQFF

D: .
V: TRBV30
J: TRBJ1-4
size: .
DNA: TGTGCCTGGACCCACGGGGGGGGCCACAGTAATGAAAAACTGTTTTTT
CDR3: CAWTHGGGHSNEKLFF

D: .
V: TRBV3-1
J: TRBJ1-6
size: few
DNA: TGTGCCAGCAGCCACGGCAGGTCCTATAATTCACCCCTCCACTTT
CDR3: CASSHGRSYNSPLHF

D: .
V: TRBV5-1
J: TRBJ2-5
size: many
DNA: TGCGCCAGCAGCTTCCGACAGGAGGAGACCCAGTACTTC
CDR3: CASSFRQEETQYF

D: .
V: TRBV5-5
J: TRBJ1-5
size: .
DNA: TGTGCCAGCAGTTCCCAGGGGATCCCCAATCAGCCCCAGCATTTT
CDR3: CASSSQGIPNQPQHF

D: .
V: TRBV5-1
J: TRBJ1-1
size: few
DNA: TGCGCCAGCAGGACGCAGGTCACTGAAGCTTTCTTT
CDR3: CASRTQVTEAFF

D: TRBD2
V: TRBV7-2
J: TRBJ2-5
size: many
DNA: TGTGCCAGCAGTTCGACTAGCGGGACTTTCGGAGAGACCCAGTACTTC
CDR3: CASSSTSGTFGETQYF

D: .
V: TRBV19
J: TRBJ2-3
size: .
DNA: TGTGCCTCACGGGACTCCCGAAGCACAGATACGCAGTATTTT
CDR3: CASRDSRSTDTQYF

D: .
V: TRBV18
J: TRBJ1-1
size: few
DNA: TGTGCCAGCTCACCGATGACAGGCGAAATGAACACTGAAGCTTTCTTT
CDR3: CASSPMTGEMNTEAFF

D: TRBD1
V: TRBV5-1
J: TRBJ1-4
size: .
DNA: TGCGCCAGCAGCCCTACAGGGACAGAAAATGAAAAACTGTTTTTT
CDR3: CASSPTGTENEKLFF

D: .
V: TRBV11-1
J: TRBJ1-2
size: many
DNA: TGTGCCAGCAGCCTATGGAGCGGCGGAAACTCAATATTCTATGGCTACACCTTC
CDR3: CASSLWSGGNSIFYGYTF

D: TRBD1
V: TRBV10-2
J: TRBJ2-1
size: many
DNA: TGCGCCAGCGGGACAGACCCTTCTGAGCAGTTCTTC
CDR3: CASGTDPSEQFF

D: .
V: TRBV6-6
J: TRBJ2-7
size: many
DNA: TGTGCCAGCAGTTACATGTCTCCCTACGAGCAGTACTTC
CDR3: CASSYMSPYEQYF

D: .
V: TRBV12-3/TRBV12-4
J: TRBJ1-1
size: many
DNA: TGTGCCAGCAGTTTAGCAGTCACTGAAGCTTTCTTT
CDR3: CASSLAVTEAFF

D: TRBD2
V: TRBV7-2
J: TRBJ2-1
size: many
DNA: TGTGCCAGCACCACGGGCGGGGGTGAGCAGTTCTTC
CDR3: CASTTGGGEQFF

D: .
V: TRBV7-2
J: TRBJ2-7
size: few
DNA: TGTGCCAGCAGCTTAAGGTCACCCTACGAGCAGTACTTC
CDR3: CASSLRSPYEQYF

D: .
V: TRBV5-1
J: TRBJ2-5
size: many
DNA: TGCGCCAGCAGCGCCCGGACAGCCTCGGGAGAGACCCAGTACTTC
CDR3: CASSARTASGETQYF

D: .
V: TRBV7-2
J: TRBJ2-3
size: many
DNA: TGTGCCAGCAGCTTAGAAAGAGGAAGGCCAGATACGCAGTATTTT
CDR3: CASSLERGRPDTQYF

D: TRBD1
V: TRBV5-1
J: TRBJ1-1
size: .
DNA: TGCGCCAGCAGCGACAGACAGGGGTCGCCTGAAGCTTTCTTT
CDR3: CASSDRQGSPEAFF

D: TRBD2
V: TRBV4-1
J: TRBJ2-6
size: many
DNA: TGCGCCAGCAGGGGGACTAGCTATACGCTCTCGGGGGCCAACGTCCTGACTTTC
CDR3: CASRGTSYTLSGANVLTF

D: TRBD2
V: TRBV5-1
J: TRBJ2-3
size: few
DNA: TGCGCCAGCAGAAGGTGGGAGGGCCGGACAGATACGCAGTATTTT
CDR3: CASRRWEGRTDTQYF

D: TRBD1
V: TRBV7-8
J: TRBJ1-1
size: few
DNA: TGTGCCAGCAGCTTAGCGGGACAGGGGGGCACTGAAGCTTTCTTT
CDR3: CASSLAGQGGTEAFF

D: .
V: TRBV19
J: TRBJ2-2
size: few
DNA: TGTGCCAGTCGAACGGGAGTGGCCACCGGGGAGCTGTTTTTT
CDR3: CASRTGVATGELFF

D: .
V: TRBV7-9
J: TRBJ1-4
size: few
DNA: TGTGCCAGCAGCCGACCAAAAGGAGGTTCCGAAAAACTGTTTTTT
CDR3: CASSRPKGGSEKLFF

D: .
V: TRBV20-1
J: TRBJ2-6
size: few
DNA: TGCAGTGCTCTCACTAACTCTGGGGCCAACGTCCTGACTTTC
CDR3: CSALTNSGANVLTF

D: .
V: TRBV6-2/TRBV6-3
J: TRBJ2-7
size: many
DNA: TGTGCCAGCAGTTACGAGGGACGTTACGAGCAGTACTTC
CDR3: CASSYEGRYEQYF

D: .
V: TRBV5-1
J: TRBJ2-2
size: few
DNA: TGCGCCAGCAGCTTGGCTGGGGTTTTTAACACCGGGGAGCTGTTTTTT
CDR3: CASSLAGVFNTGELFF

D: .
V: TRBV5-1
J: TRBJ2-5
size: few
DNA: TGCGCCAGCAGCTTGACACCCCCGGGAACCCAAGAGACCCAGTACTTC
CDR3: CASSLTPPGTQETQYF

D: .
V: TRBV21-1
J: TRBJ1-1
size: many
DNA: TGTGCCAGCAGCAAAGGGGGGGTGGCTGAAGCTTTCTTT
CDR3: CASSKGGVAEAFF